These T cell receptor beta chains were read from a single sample in a study of T cell repertoires in cytomegalovirus infection. TCRdb fed the reads into MiXCR, producing one record per CDR3 protein. The sample includes under 200,000 distinct CDR3 sequences, approximately 9.7% seen only once; the top ten take about 4.6%. Sequenced: PBMCs. The receptors derive from a human donor in good health (CMV status not recorded). Some clones in this sample may be carry-over from other donors' samples. CDR3s include the opening cysteine and the closing phenylalanine or tryptophan. The D gene is left open where the match is weak. The size field is filled for only some rows; it gives once, few, many or a size class.

cdr3_nt	cdr3_aa	j_call	d_call	v_call	clone_size
TGTGCCACCCCAGAGACGAATAGGGGGGGGGGGACTGAAGCTTTCTTT	CATPETNRGGGTEAFF	TRBJ1-1	NA	TRBV7-3	many
TGTGCCACCAGTGATGCGAGCGGGGGGGTCGGTAATGAGCAGTTCTTC	CATSDASGGVGNEQFF	TRBJ2-1	TRBD2	TRBV24-1	many
TGCGCCAGCAGCCTAAGCACAACCAGGGCCGCTGAAGCTTTCTTT	CASSLSTTRAAEAFF	TRBJ1-1	NA	TRBV5-1	NA
TGTGCCAGCAATAGGTGGGGTGCTCAGCCCCAGCATTTT	CASNRWGAQPQHF	TRBJ1-5	NA	TRBV19	few
TGTGCCAGCAGCTTAGCGGAGACCTACAATGAGCAGTTCTTC	CASSLAETYNEQFF	TRBJ2-1	NA	TRBV7-6	many
TGCAGTGCTAGAAGGATGTCTAGCTCGTACGAGCAGTACTTC	CSARRMSSSYEQYF	TRBJ2-7	NA	TRBV20-1	few
TGTGCCAGTAGTAATCCTCCCCCGGGACAAGTCAATCAGCCCCAGCATTTT	CASSNPPPGQVNQPQHF	TRBJ1-5	NA	TRBV19	many
TGTGCCAGCAGCGTAGGACTAGCGGTCAATGAGCAGTTCTTC	CASSVGLAVNEQFF	TRBJ2-1	TRBD2	TRBV9	many
TGTGCCAGCCGGTTGTACGGGGCTGGGGCCAACGTCCTGACTTTC	CASRLYGAGANVLTF	TRBJ2-6	NA	TRBV5-6	many
TGTGCCAGCAGCGCGGACAGGGGGCGCGGGGAAAAACTGTTTTTT	CASSADRGRGEKLFF	TRBJ1-4	TRBD1	TRBV7-2	many
TGTGCCAGCAGCGACCGGAGGGAGGCCAATCAGCCCCAGCATTTT	CASSDRREANQPQHF	TRBJ1-5	NA	TRBV5-4	many
TGTGCCAGCAGCCGTGGGACTAGCGGGAGGAACGCAGATACGCAGTATTTT	CASSRGTSGRNADTQYF	TRBJ2-3	TRBD2	TRBV11-2	NA
TGTGCCAGCAGTTTAGCCCCGGGACTAGCGGGAGGGCCCTCTTACGAGCAGTACTTC	CASSLAPGLAGGPSYEQYF	TRBJ2-7	TRBD2	TRBV12-3/TRBV12-4	many
TGTGCCAGCAGTTTAAGCGAGGGCTACACCTTC	CASSLSEGYTF	TRBJ1-2	NA	TRBV28	NA
TGTGCCAGCAGCCGAACCGGGACGGCCTTGACCCAGTACTTC	CASSRTGTALTQYF	TRBJ2-5	NA	TRBV14	NA
TGTGCCAGCAGCATTAACGCGGACAGAGCCATCTATGGCTACACCTTC	CASSINADRAIYGYTF	TRBJ1-2	NA	TRBV13	many
TGTGCCAGCAGCCCTATAAGGCTATGGGATACGCAGTATTTT	CASSPIRLWDTQYF	TRBJ2-3	NA	TRBV12-3/TRBV12-4	many
TGCAGCGTTCTTTGGGCGAACACTGAAGCTTTCTTT	CSVLWANTEAFF	TRBJ1-1	NA	TRBV29-1	few
TGCAGTGCTAGAGGGGGGGCCTACGAGCAGTACTTC	CSARGGAYEQYF	TRBJ2-7	NA	TRBV20-1	few
TGCAGTGCCAGTCACGGACAGGGCTCCGACAATGAGCAGTTCTTC	CSASHGQGSDNEQFF	TRBJ2-1	TRBD1	TRBV20-1	NA
TGTGCCAGCAGCTTCATGACTGAAGCTTTCTTT	CASSFMTEAFF	TRBJ1-1	NA	TRBV5-3	few
TGCAGTGCTAGGGCGGGTAGCGGGGGCCTTAACACCGGGGAGCTGTTTTTT	CSARAGSGGLNTGELFF	TRBJ2-2	TRBD2	TRBV20-1	few
TGCGCCAGCAGCACGGGACTAGCGGGGTTTGATGAGCAGTTCTTC	CASSTGLAGFDEQFF	TRBJ2-1	TRBD2	TRBV5-1	many
TGCAGCGTGGGATCCGGGGGAAACACCATATATTTT	CSVGSGGNTIYF	TRBJ1-3	NA	TRBV29-1	NA
TGTGCCAGCAGTTACGGGATCTGGAAAGAGCAGTACTTC	CASSYGIWKEQYF	TRBJ2-7	NA	TRBV6-2/TRBV6-3	NA
TGTGCCAGCATCAAACAGGGGGCGGATGGCTACACCTTC	CASIKQGADGYTF	TRBJ1-2	TRBD1	TRBV6-6	many
TGTGCCAGTAGTATCAAGACGGGGAACTATGGCTACACCTTC	CASSIKTGNYGYTF	TRBJ1-2	NA	TRBV19	NA
TGTGCCAGCACACCGTCGACAGGGTTGATGAACACTGAAGCTTTCTTT	CASTPSTGLMNTEAFF	TRBJ1-1	TRBD1	TRBV18	NA
TGTGCCAGCCATTACGGGACAGGGAATGAAAAACTGTTTTTT	CASHYGTGNEKLFF	TRBJ1-4	TRBD1	TRBV28	few
TGTGCCAGCAGCCATTCGGATGGAGGGGGCGTGGGGGTGAACACTGAAGCTTTCTTT	CASSHSDGGGVGVNTEAFF	TRBJ1-1	TRBD1	TRBV12-3/TRBV12-4	many